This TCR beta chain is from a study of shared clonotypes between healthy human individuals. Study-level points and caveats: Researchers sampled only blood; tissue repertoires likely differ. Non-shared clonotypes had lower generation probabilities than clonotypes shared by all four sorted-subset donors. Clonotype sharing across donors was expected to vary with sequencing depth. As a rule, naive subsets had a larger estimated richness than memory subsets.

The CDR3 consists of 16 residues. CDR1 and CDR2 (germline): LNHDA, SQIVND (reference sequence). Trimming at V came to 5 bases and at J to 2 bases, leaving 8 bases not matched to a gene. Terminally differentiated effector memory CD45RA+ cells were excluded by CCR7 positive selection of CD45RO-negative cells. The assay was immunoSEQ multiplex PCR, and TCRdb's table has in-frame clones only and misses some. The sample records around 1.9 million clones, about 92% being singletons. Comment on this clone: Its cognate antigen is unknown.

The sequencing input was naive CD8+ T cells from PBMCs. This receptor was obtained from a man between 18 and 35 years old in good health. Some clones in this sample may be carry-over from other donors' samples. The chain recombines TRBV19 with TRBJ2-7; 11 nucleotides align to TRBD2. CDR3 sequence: CASSSKLAGVAYEQYF. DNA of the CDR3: TGTGCCAGTAGTTCGAAACTAGCGGGAGTTGCCTACGAGCAGTACTTC.